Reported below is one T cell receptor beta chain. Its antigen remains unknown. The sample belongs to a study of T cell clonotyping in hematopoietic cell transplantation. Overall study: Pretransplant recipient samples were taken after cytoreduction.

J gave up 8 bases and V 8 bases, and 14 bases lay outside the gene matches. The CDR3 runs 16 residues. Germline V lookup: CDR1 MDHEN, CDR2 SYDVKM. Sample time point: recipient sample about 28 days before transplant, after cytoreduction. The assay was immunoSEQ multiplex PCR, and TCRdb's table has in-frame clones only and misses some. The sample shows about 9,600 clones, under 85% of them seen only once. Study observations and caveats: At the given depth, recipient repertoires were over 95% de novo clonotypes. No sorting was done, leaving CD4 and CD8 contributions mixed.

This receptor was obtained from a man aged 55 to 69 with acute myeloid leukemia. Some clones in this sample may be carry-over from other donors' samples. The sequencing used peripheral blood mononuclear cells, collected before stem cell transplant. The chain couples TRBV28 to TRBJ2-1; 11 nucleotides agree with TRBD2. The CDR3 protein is CASSPLAGGGHDEQFF. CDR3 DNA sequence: TGTGCCAGCTCCCCCTTAGCGGGAGGGGGGCACGATGAGCAGTTCTTC.